This T cell receptor (beta chain) was obtained from a study of blood T cell repertoires in COVID-19. Across the study: Samples taken during acute and convalescent COVID-19 were collected in the United States, Italy and Spain.

Germline CDR1 and CDR2: MDHEN and SYDVKM. Trimming stripped 4 bases from V and 1 base from J, with 4 bases between. The CDR3 runs to 12 residues. Method: immunoSEQ multiplex PCR; TCRdb's copy keeps in-frame clones and lacks some. This sample has 150,000 to 200,000 clones, with roughly 81% found just once. Sample: peripheral blood. The chain couples TRBV28 to TRBJ1-1; D call uncertain. The TCR comes from an elderly woman with COVID-19, enrolled during active disease. The CDR3 DNA reads TGTGCCAGCAGTTACGGGAACACTGAAGCTTTCTTT. Amino acid sequence: CASSYGNTEAFF. Using reference TRBV28 and TRBJ1-1 for the parts outside the CDR3, the full variable domain is DVKVTQSSRYLVKRTGEKVFLECVQDMDHENMFWYRQDPGLGLRLIYFSYDVKMKEKGDIPEGYSVSREKKERFSLILESASTNQTSMYLCASSYGNTEAFFGQGTRLTVV.